Shown below are 17 T cell receptor beta chains from a single sample sequenced in a study of T cell changes during pregnancy in multiple sclerosis. Libraries were prepared by immunoSEQ multiplex PCR; TCRdb keeps only in-frame clonotypes and omits some of them. The table has approximately 44,000 clones, about 91% seen once. The sequencing here drew on CD4+ T cells from peripheral blood mononuclear cells, taken before pregnancy. The receptors were gathered from a female donor with multiple sclerosis, enrolled in a pregnancy study.

This clone came up once. The chain recombines TRBV7-2 with TRBJ2-5; no firm D call. The germline CDR1 and CDR2 sequences are SGHTA and FQGNSA. This CDR3 spans 14 amino acids. The ends were cut back, 1 base at V and 1 base at J, with 7 bases in the middle. The CDR3 nucleotides read TGTGCCAGCAGCTTAGTTCTGGCCCAAGAGACCCAGTACTTC. The encoded protein is CASSLVLAQETQYF.

V usage is TRBV11-3 and J usage is TRBJ2-7; TRBD1 matches at 10 bases. Germline V gene lookup returns CDR1 SGHNT and CDR2 YENEEA. Unmatched junction bases numbered 6, after V lost 5 bases and J lost 2 bases. CDR3 length: 15 residues. The CDR3 sequence is CASSPGQGRTYEQYF. The CDR3 DNA reads TGTGCCAGCAGCCCGGGACAGGGGCGAACCTACGAGCAGTACTTC.

The chain carries TRBV4-1 and TRBJ1-2; 7 bases align to TRBD1. The V gene's germline CDR1 is MGHRA and CDR2 YSYEKL. The junction had 7 bases not matched to a gene; V was cut back by 4 bases and J by 5 bases. The CDR3 extends over 14 amino acids. The CDR3, as DNA: TGCGCCAGCAGCCCGACAGGGTCGGGATATGGCTACACCTTC. Its protein product is CASSPTGSGYGYTF.

The rearrangement joins TRBV10-3 to TRBJ2-7; tentative D call: TRBD2 (6 bases). The CDR3 has 13 residues. Germline lookup yields CDR1 ENHRY and CDR2 SYGVKD. V lost 3 bases, J lost 7 bases, and 13 bases lay in between. DNA for the CDR3: TGTGCCATCAGTGAATCGGGGGTGCGAGAGCAGTACTTC. Translating it yields CAISESGVREQYF.

The rearrangement uses TRBV19 and TRBJ1-1, with D uncertain. Trimming cost V 1 base and J 1 base, with 4 bases left between them. This CDR3 has 13 amino acids. Germline CDR1 LNHDA, CDR2 SQIVND (reference sequence). The DNA for the CDR3 is TGTGCCAGTAGTATAGGGGCGAACACTGAAGCTTTCTTT. It is translated as CASSIGANTEAFF.

The chain couples TRBV10-3 to TRBJ1-2; 8 positions agree with TRBD1. The CDR3 extends over 16 amino acids. The J segment lost 1 base and the V segment lost 10 bases, leaving 14 bases of the junction unmatched. Germline V gives CDR1 ENHRY, CDR2 SYGVKD. The CDR3 loop reads CATGSVDRGNNYGYTF. CDR3 coding DNA: TGTGCCACCGGTTCCGTCGACAGGGGAAATAACTATGGCTACACCTTC.

The chain uses TRBV15 and TRBJ2-1; D is uncertain. V lost 0 bases to trimming and J lost 8 bases, with 11 bases between them. The CDR3 contains 14 residues. Germline V gene lookup returns CDR1 LNHNV and CDR2 YYDKDF (reference sequence). CDR3: CATSRDQAGDEQFF. The CDR3 DNA follows: TGTGCCACCAGCAGAGATCAGGCAGGCGATGAGCAGTTCTTC.

The DNA for the CDR3 is TGTGCCAGCAGCTTGGACAGTTATGGCTACACCTTC. This sequence encodes CASSLDSYGYTF. V is TRBV5-4 and J is TRBJ1-2; D is ambiguous. This CDR3 region has 12 residues. The ends were cut back, 0 bases at V and 5 bases at J, with 5 bases in the middle. Germline V CDR1 and CDR2: SGHNT, YYREEE (reference sequence).

The V call is TRBV9, the J call TRBJ2-5, with D possibly TRBD1 on 6 matching bases. This CDR3 has 15 residues. Germline CDR1 is SGDLS and CDR2 is YYNGEE. The germline V and J ends were trimmed by 2 bases and 4 bases, with 15 bases remaining between them. The chain's CDR3 is CASSVARGRGETQYF. CDR3 in DNA: TGTGCCAGCAGCGTGGCCAGGGGACGGGGAGAGACCCAGTACTTC.

V gene TRBV10-3 combines with J gene TRBJ2-5; a weak D match, TRBD1 (6 bases). The germline V gene encodes CDR1 ENHRY and CDR2 SYGVKD. The CDR3 runs 13 residues. Trimming stripped 6 bases from V and 1 base from J, with 9 bases between. The DNA of the CDR3 is TGTGCCATCAGGAGGGGGACCCAAGAGACCCAGTACTTC. Encoded protein: CAIRRGTQETQYF.

This chain uses TRBV7-3 with TRBJ2-7, with D possibly being TRBD1 (6 bases). Germline V gene data show CDR1 as SGHTA and CDR2 as FQGTGA. V was trimmed by 3 bases and J by 0 bases, leaving 12 bases between them. The CDR3 extends over 15 amino acids. The CDR3 DNA sequence: TGTGCCAGCAGCTTTCAGGGGTCTAGCTCCTACGAGCAGTACTTC. As protein: CASSFQGSSSYEQYF.

The chain recombines TRBV7-9 with TRBJ2-3, with D possibly being TRBD2 (7 bases). This CDR3 spans 17 amino acids. Trimming pared 5 bases from V and 4 bases from J, leaving 22 bases between. CDR1 SEHNR and CDR2 FQNEAQ come from the germline V gene (reference sequence). CDR3: CASSLVGAGAIPDTQYF. The CDR3 region has the DNA TGTGCCAGCAGCCTAGTGGGGGCGGGGGCAATTCCAGATACGCAGTATTTT.

This chain links TRBV9 with TRBJ1-2; TRBD1 might be the D (6 bases). The CDR3 covers 13 residues. Germline CDR1 is SGDLS and CDR2 is YYNGEE. V lost 0 bases to trimming and J lost 6 bases, with 9 bases between them. CDR3 nucleotide sequence: TGTGCCAGCAGCGTAGCTGGGGGCAATGGCTACACCTTC. It is translated as CASSVAGGNGYTF.

The rearrangement links TRBV30 to TRBJ1-1, with 7 positions matching TRBD1. This CDR3 has 11 residues. Germline lookup yields CDR1 GTSNPN and CDR2 SVGIG (reference sequence). V lost 2 bases, J lost 8 bases, and 2 bases stayed unmatched. The DNA of the CDR3 is TGTGCCTGGAGTCAGGACAGGGAAGCTTTCTTT. Translated: CAWSQDREAFF.

The chain uses TRBV19 and TRBJ1-1; D unclear. Trimming pared 4 bases from V and 1 base from J, leaving 7 bases between. This CDR3 contains 13 residues. CDR1 and CDR2 (germline): LNHDA, SQIVND (reference sequence). CDR3 residues: CASSTTRNTEAFF. The CDR3 DNA is TGTGCCAGTAGTACTACCCGGAACACTGAAGCTTTCTTT.

This sequence joins TRBV15 and TRBJ2-7, with TRBD2 matching 11 bases. The V and J ends lost 0 bases and 1 base, in that order; junction bases with no gene match: 8. The CDR3 is made up of 18 amino acids. The germline CDR1 and CDR2 sequences are LNHNV and YYDKDF (reference sequence). CDR3 coding DNA: TGTGCCACCAGCAGAGATCTCCTAGCGGGGGGTTCTTCCTACGAGCAGTACTTC. Translation gives CATSRDLLAGGSSYEQYF.

The rearrangement joins TRBV4-2 to TRBJ1-1; D is unclear. This CDR3 comprises 14 residues. V dropped 1 base and J dropped 2 bases, with 8 bases sitting between them. Germline lookup yields CDR1 LGHNA and CDR2 YNFKEQ. Here the CDR3 DNA reads TGTGCCAGCAGCCAAGGCGGTGGTAACACTGAAGCTTTCTTT. Translation: CASSQGGGNTEAFF.